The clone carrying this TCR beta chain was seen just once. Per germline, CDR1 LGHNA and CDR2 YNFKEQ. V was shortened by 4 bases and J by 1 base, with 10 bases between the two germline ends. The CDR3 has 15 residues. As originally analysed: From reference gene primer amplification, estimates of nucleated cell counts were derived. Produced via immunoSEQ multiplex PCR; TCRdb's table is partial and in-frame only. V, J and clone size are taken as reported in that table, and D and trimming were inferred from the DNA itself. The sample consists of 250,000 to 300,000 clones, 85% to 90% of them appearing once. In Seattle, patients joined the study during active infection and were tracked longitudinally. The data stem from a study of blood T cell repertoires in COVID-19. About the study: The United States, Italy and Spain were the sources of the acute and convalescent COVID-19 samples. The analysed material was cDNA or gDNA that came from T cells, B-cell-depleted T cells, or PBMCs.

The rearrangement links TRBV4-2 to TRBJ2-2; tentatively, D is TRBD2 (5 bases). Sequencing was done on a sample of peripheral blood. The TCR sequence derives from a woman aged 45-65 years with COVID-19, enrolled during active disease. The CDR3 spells CASSPAGKNTGELFF. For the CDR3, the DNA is TGTGCCAGCAGCCCCGCGGGCAAGAACACCGGGGAGCTGTTTTTT.